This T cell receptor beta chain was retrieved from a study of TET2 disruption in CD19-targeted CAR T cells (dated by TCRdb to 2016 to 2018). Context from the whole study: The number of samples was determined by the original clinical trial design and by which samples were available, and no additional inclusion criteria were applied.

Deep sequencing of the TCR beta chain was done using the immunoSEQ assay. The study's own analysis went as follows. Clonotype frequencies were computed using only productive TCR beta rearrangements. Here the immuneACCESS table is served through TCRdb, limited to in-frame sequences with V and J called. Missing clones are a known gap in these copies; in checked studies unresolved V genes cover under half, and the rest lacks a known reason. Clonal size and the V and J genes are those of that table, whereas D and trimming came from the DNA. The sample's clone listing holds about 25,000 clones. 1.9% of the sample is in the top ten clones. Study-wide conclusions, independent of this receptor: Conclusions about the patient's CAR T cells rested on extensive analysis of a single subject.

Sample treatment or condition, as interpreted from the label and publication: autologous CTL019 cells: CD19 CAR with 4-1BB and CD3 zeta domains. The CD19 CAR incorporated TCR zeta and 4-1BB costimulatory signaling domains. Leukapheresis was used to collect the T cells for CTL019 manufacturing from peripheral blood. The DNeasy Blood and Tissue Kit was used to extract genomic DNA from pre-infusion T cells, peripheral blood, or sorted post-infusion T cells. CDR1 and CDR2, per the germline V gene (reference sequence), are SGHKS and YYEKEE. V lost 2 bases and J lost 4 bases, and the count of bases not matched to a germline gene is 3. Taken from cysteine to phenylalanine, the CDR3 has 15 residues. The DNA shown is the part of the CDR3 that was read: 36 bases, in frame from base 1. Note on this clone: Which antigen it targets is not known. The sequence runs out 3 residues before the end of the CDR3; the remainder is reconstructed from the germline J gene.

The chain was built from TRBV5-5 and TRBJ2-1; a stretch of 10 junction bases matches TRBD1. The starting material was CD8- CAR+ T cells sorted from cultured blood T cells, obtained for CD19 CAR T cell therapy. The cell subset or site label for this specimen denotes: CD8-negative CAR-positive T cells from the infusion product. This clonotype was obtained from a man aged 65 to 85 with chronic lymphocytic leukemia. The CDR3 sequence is CASSFGQGVYNEQFF. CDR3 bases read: TGTGCCAGCAGCTTTGGACAGGGGGTATACAATGAG.